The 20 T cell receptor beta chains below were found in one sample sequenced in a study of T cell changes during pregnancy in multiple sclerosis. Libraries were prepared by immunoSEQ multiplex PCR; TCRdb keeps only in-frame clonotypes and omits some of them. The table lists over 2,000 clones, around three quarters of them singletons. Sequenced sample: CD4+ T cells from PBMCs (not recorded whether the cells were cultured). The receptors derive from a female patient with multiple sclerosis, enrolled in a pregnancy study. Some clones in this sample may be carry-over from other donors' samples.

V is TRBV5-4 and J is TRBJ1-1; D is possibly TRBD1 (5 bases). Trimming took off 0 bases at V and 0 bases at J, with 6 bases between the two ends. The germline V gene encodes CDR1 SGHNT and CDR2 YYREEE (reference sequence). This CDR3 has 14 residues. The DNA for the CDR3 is TGTGCCAGCAGCTTGGAGGGGCTGAACACTGAAGCTTTCTTT. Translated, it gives CASSLEGLNTEAFF.

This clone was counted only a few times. The CDR3 reads CASKPDTDGAGEKLFF. The CDR3 nucleotides are TGTGCCAGTAAACCCGACACGGACGGGGCTGGTGAAAAACTGTTTTTT. The rearrangement joins TRBV19 to TRBJ1-4; possible D gene TRBD1, 5 bases. The CDR3 extends over 16 amino acids. V lost 7 bases to trimming and J lost 7 bases, with 22 bases between them. The V gene's germline CDR1 is LNHDA and CDR2 SQIVND (reference sequence).

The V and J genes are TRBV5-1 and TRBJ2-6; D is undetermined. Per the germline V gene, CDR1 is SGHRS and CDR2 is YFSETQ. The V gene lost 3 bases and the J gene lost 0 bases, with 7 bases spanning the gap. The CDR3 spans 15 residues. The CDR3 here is CASSSSISGANVLTF. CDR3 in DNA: TGCGCCAGCAGCTCCTCCATCTCTGGGGCCAACGTCCTGACTTTC.

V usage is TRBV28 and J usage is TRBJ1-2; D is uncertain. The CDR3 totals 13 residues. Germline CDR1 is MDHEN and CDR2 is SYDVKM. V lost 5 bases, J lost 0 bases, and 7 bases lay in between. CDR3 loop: CASSEQANYGYTF. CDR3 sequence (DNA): TGTGCCAGCAGTGAACAAGCTAACTATGGCTACACCTTC.

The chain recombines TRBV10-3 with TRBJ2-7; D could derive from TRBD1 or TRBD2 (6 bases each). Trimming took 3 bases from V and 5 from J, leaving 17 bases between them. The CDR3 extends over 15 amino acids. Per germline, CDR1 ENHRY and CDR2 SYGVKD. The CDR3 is CAISDPRGPGDEQYF. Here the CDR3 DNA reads TGTGCCATCAGTGACCCCCGGGGGCCTGGCGACGAGCAGTACTTC.

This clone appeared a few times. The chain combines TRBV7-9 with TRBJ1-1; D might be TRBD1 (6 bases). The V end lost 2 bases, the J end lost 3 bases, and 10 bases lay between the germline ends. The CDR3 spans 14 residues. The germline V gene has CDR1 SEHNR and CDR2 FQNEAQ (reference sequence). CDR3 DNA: TGTGCCAGCAGCTTATCGACAGGCTACACTGAAGCTTTCTTT. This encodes CASSLSTGYTEAFF.

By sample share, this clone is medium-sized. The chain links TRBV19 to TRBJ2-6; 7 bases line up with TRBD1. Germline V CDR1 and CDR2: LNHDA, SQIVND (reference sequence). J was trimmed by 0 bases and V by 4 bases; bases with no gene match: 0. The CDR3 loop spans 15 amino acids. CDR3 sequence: CASSRQGSGANVLTF. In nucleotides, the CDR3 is TGTGCCAGTAGTAGACAGGGCTCTGGGGCCAACGTCCTGACTTTC.

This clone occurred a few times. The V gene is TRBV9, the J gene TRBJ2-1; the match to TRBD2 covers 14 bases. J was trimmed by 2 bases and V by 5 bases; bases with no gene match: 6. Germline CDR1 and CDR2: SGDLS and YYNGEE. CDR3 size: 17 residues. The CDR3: CASSEGLAGVPYNEQFF. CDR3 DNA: TGTGCCAGCAGTGAGGGACTAGCGGGAGTTCCCTACAATGAGCAGTTCTTC.

CDR3 bases: TGTGCCATCAGGGTAGCGGGAGGGCCGAATGAGCAGTTCTTC. This sequence encodes CAIRVAGGPNEQFF. This chain uses TRBV10-3 with TRBJ2-1; 11 bases map to TRBD2. The CDR3 runs to 14 residues. V lost 6 bases to trimming and J lost 7 bases; unmatched junction nucleotides: 5. CDR1 ENHRY and CDR2 SYGVKD come from the germline V gene.

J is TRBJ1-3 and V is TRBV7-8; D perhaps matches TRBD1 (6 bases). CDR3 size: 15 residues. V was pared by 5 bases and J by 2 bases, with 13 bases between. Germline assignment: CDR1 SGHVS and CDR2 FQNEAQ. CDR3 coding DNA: TGTGCCAGCAGCCTCGGGGGCTCTCCTGGAAACACCATATATTTT. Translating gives CASSLGGSPGNTIYF.

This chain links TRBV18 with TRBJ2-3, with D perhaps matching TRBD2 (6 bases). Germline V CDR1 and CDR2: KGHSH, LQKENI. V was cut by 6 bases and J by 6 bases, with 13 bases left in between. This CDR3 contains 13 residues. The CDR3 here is CASSPGAEDTQYF. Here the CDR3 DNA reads TGTGCCAGCTCTCCGGGAGCGGAGGATACGCAGTATTTT.

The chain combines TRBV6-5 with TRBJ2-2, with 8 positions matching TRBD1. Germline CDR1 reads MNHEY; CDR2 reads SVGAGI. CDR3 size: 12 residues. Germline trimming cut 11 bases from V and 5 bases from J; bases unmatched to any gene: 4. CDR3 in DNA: TGTGCCGGACACAGGGGGACCGGGGAGCTGTTTTTT. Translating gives CAGHRGTGELFF.

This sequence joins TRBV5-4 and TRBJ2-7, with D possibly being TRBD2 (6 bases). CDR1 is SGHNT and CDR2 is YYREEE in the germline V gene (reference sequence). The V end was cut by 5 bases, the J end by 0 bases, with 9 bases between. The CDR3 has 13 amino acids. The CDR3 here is CASSSGSSYEQYF. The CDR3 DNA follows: TGTGCCAGCAGTAGCGGTAGCTCCTACGAGCAGTACTTC. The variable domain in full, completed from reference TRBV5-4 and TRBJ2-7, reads ETGVTQSPTHLIKTRGQQVTLRCSSQSGHNTVSWYQQALGQGPQFIFQYYREEENGRGNFPPRFSGLQFPNYSSELNVNALELDDSALYLCASSSGSSYEQYFGPGTRLTVT.

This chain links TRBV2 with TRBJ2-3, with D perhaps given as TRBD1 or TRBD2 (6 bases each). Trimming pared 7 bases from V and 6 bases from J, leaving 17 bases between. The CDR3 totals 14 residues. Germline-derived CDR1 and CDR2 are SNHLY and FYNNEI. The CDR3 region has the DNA TGTGCCAGCATGAAACGTTTAGGGGGGGATACGCAGTATTTT. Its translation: CASMKRLGGDTQYF.

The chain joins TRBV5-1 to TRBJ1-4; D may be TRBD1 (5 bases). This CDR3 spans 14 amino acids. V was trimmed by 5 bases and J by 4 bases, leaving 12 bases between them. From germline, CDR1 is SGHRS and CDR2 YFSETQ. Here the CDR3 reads CASRAGRINEKLFF. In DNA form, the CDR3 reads TGCGCCAGCAGGGCGGGACGGATTAATGAAAAACTGTTTTTT.

CDR3 bases: TGTGCCAGCAGCACCAGACAGGGGTCCCGCATAGAGACCCAGTACTTC. It yields the protein CASSTRQGSRIETQYF. V gene TRBV7-2 combines with J gene TRBJ2-5; 8 bases are a match to TRBD1. The germline V gene has CDR1 SGHTA and CDR2 FQGNSA. J was trimmed by 4 bases and V by 5 bases; bases with no gene match: 12. The CDR3 covers 16 residues.

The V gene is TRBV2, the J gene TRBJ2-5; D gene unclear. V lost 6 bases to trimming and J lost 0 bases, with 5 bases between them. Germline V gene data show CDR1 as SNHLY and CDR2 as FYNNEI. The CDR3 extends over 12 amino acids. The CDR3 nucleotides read TGTGCCAGCAGACAGTACCAAGAGACCCAGTACTTC. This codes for CASRQYQETQYF.

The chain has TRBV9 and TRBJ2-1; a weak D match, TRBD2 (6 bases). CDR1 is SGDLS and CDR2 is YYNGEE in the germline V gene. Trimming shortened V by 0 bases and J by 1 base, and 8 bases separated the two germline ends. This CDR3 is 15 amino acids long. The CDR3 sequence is CASSVAGESYNEQFF. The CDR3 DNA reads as TGTGCCAGCAGCGTAGCGGGAGAGTCCTACAATGAGCAGTTCTTC. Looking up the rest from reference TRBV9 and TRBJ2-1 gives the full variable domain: DSGVTQTPKHLITATGQRVTLRCSPRSGDLSVYWYQQSLDQGLQFLIQYYNGEERAKGNILERFSAQQFPDLHSELNLSSLELGDSALYFCASSVAGESYNEQFFGPGTRLTVL.

The CDR3 loop is CASSSTGGGNQPQHF. DNA of the CDR3: TGTGCCAGCAGTTCCACGGGGGGTGGCAATCAGCCCCAGCATTTT. The rearrangement links TRBV28 to TRBJ1-5, with a possible D match to TRBD1 (5 bases). The CDR3 covers 15 residues. CDR1 and CDR2 (germline): MDHEN, SYDVKM. V was clipped by 4 bases and J by 2 bases, with 12 bases between them.

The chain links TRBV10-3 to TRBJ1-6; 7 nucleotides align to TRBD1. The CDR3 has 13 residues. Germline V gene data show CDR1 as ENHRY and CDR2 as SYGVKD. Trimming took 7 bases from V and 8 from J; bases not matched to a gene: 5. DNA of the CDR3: TGTGCCATCAAGGGGGCGGCGGATTCACCCCTCCACTTT. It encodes CAIKGAADSPLHF.